This TCR beta chain was captured in a study of graft-versus-host responses after intestinal transplantation. The study, taken as a whole, reports: Declining HvG levels early post-transplant were linked to peak circulating GvH clone levels.

Germline CDR1 and CDR2: MGHRA and YSYEKL. The CDR3 loop spans 17 amino acids. V shed 0 bases, J shed 3 bases, and the junction held 10 bases outside the gene matches. TCRdb keeps only in-frame clones here, not all; method: immunoSEQ multiplex PCR. The sample records about 110,000 clones, approximately 93% being singletons. Details on this clone: Its antigen is unknown.

This rearrangement joins TRBV4-1 to TRBJ2-7; TRBD2 matches at 8 bases. This TCR derives from a human donor who was the organ donor for an intestinal transplant. Sequencing used unstimulated CD8+ T cells sorted from spleen or lymph node cells, obtained before transplant. The CDR3 DNA reads TGCGCCAGCAGCCAAGATGAACGGGCTAGCGGGTTCTACGAGCAGTACTTC. Its protein product is CASSQDERASGFYEQYF.